This paragraph covers one T cell receptor beta chain sequence. It was RNA transcripts that yielded the amplified TCR beta CDR3 regions. TCR CDR3 underwent first-round RT-PCR with the HTBI primer set. Each CDR3 protein gets one entry after TCRdb re-called the multiplex PCR reads with MiXCR. The sample holds hundreds of thousands of distinct CDR3 sequences, about 14% seen once. CDR3 length: 19 residues. V was trimmed by 2 bases and J by 0 bases, leaving 18 bases between them. Germline V gene lookup returns CDR1 SGDLS and CDR2 YYNGEE. These data originate in a study of T cells in Graves' hyperthyroidism and ophthalmopathy.

The chain is built from TRBV9 and TRBJ2-6; D may match TRBD1 or TRBD2 (5 bases each). Source material: blood. The source is a woman between 18 and 30 years old with Graves' hyperthyroidism. This CDR3 is CASSVEWDGKFSGANVLTF. CDR3 sequence (DNA): TGTGCCAGCAGCGTGGAATGGGACGGAAAGTTCTCTGGGGCCAACGTCCTGACTTTC.